Following are 10 T cell receptor beta chains from one sample sequenced in a study of shared clonotypes between healthy human individuals. Generated by immunoSEQ multiplex PCR, the TCRdb table keeps only in-frame clones and is missing some. The sample includes 950,000 to 1,100,000 clones, 65% to 75% seen only once; the top ten take about 1.5%. Sequenced: memory CD4+ T cells sorted from blood. Subset given: CD45RA-negative fraction. All receptors come from a young man in good health.

The chain employs TRBV4-1 and TRBJ2-5, with TRBD2 identical over 10 bases. The junction had 9 bases not matched to a gene; V was cut back by 4 bases and J by 4 bases. CDR1 and CDR2 (germline): MGHRA, YSYEKL. The CDR3 consists of 16 residues. The CDR3 DNA is TGCGCCAGCAGCCGTCGCCTAGCGGGAGAGGGAGAGACCCAGTACTTC. Amino acid sequence: CASSRRLAGEGETQYF.

The chain employs TRBV18 and TRBJ2-7; TRBD1 is a possible D gene (5 bases). Germline V gene data show CDR1 as KGHSH and CDR2 as LQKENI. The CDR3 has 14 amino acids. Trimming left V 2 bases short and J 2 bases short, with 10 bases between. The CDR3 region is CASSPSRDTYEQYF. The DNA of the CDR3 is TGTGCCAGCTCACCATCCAGGGATACCTACGAGCAGTACTTC.

This clone was observed a single time. The chain has TRBV5-4 and TRBJ1-2; D gene ambiguous. Trimming pared 4 bases from V and 4 bases from J, leaving 17 bases between. Germline V gives CDR1 SGHNT, CDR2 YYREEE (reference sequence). This CDR3 spans 15 amino acids. CDR3 amino acids: CASSLDSGRSYGYTF. The CDR3 nucleotides are TGTGCCAGCAGCCTGGATTCCGGTCGTTCCTATGGCTACACCTTC.

V is TRBV12-5 and J is TRBJ2-5; D ambiguous. Trimming shortened V by 0 bases and J by 1 base, and 9 bases separated the two germline ends. The CDR3 is 15 residues long. CDR1 and CDR2 from the germline V gene are LGHNT and FRNRAP. CDR3 DNA sequence: TGTGCTAGTGGTTTGGTGGTTGGCGGCCAAGAGACCCAGTACTTC. Translated: CASGLVVGGQETQYF.

This clone came up once. No DNA is shown, since the ends of the CDR3 on it are uncertain; the CDR3 is the one TCRdb lists. V usage is TRBV5-1 and J usage is TRBJ2-3; the table names TRBD1, a call not compared with the DNA. CDR1 and CDR2 from the germline V gene are SGHRS and YFSETQ. The CDR3 region is 11 residues in length, termini included. CDR3 residues: CASSWGQGTYF.

This clone turned up a few times. The rearrangement links TRBV30 to TRBJ1-4, with 10 bases fitting TRBD1. The V gene end was trimmed by 0 bases and the J gene end by 5 bases; junction bases not matched to a gene: 3. CDR1 GTSNPN and CDR2 SVGIG come from the germline V gene (reference sequence). There are 15 residues in the CDR3. CDR3 loop: CAWSVGGQGNEKLFF. The CDR3 DNA reads TGTGCCTGGAGTGTAGGGGGACAGGGGAATGAAAAACTGTTTTTT.

This chain links TRBV6-6 with TRBJ2-3, with a weak D call TRBD1 (6 bases). This CDR3 is built from 12 residues. The germline V gene encodes CDR1 MNHNY and CDR2 SVGAGI (reference sequence). Deletions cut 5 bases from V and 7 bases from J, with 10 bases between. The CDR3 coding sequence is TGTGCCAGCAGTCATACAGGGAATACGCAGTATTTT. Protein: CASSHTGNTQYF.

This clone was counted once. This chain uses TRBV7-2 with TRBJ2-7, with D perhaps matching TRBD1 (5 bases). Germline CDR1 SGHTA, CDR2 FQGNSA. The length of the CDR3 is 15 residues. The ends were cut back, 1 base at V and 2 bases at J, with 12 bases in the middle. CDR3 amino acids: CASSLGQGSTYEQYF. DNA of the CDR3: TGTGCCAGCAGCTTAGGGCAGGGATCTACCTACGAGCAGTACTTC.

The chain combines TRBV7-2 with TRBJ2-5, with unresolved D. In germline, CDR1 is SGHTA, CDR2 FQGNSA. The ends were cut back, 1 base at V and 5 bases at J, with 8 bases in the middle. The CDR3 has 13 amino acids. The CDR3 nucleotides read TGTGCCAGCAGCTTAGGCATGGGGGAGACCCAGTACTTC. Amino acid sequence: CASSLGMGETQYF. The variable domain in full, with the rest retrieved from reference TRBV7-2 and TRBJ2-5, is GAGVSQSPSNKVTEKGKDVELRCDPISGHTALYWYRQSLGQGLEFLIYFQGNSAPDKSGLPSDRFSAERTGGSVSTLTIQRTQQEDSAVYLCASSLGMGETQYFGPGTRLLVL.

The V call is TRBV6-6, the J call TRBJ2-7, with 10 bases fitting TRBD2. This CDR3 is built from 15 residues. Per germline, CDR1 MNHNY and CDR2 SVGAGI (reference sequence). V shed 4 bases and J 6 bases; nucleotides not matched to a gene: 9. The CDR3, as DNA: TGTGCCAGCAGTTGGCCCGGGACTAGCGACGGCGAGCAGTACTTC. Protein: CASSWPGTSDGEQYF.